The clone carrying this T cell receptor beta chain has more than one count but fewer than ten. Germline V gives CDR1 SGHAT, CDR2 FQNNGV. The CDR3 is made up of 15 amino acids. The V gene end was trimmed by 4 bases and the J gene end by 7 bases; junction bases not matched to a gene: 8. The sample belongs to a study of blood T cell repertoires in COVID-19. Study-level information: COVID-19 samples, acute and convalescent, were from the United States, Italy and Spain. T cells, B-cell-depleted T cells, or PBMCs provided the cDNA or gDNA that served as material.

In the original analysis: Reference gene primer amplification in the assay estimated nucleated cell counts. The protocol was immunoSEQ multiplex PCR, while the TCRdb copy is restricted to in-frame clones and leaves out a portion. D and trimming come from the DNA, and the V and J calls and clone size come from that table. The data contain around 160,000 clones, over 80% of them singletons. The chain has TRBV11-2 and TRBJ2-1, with 9 bases identical to TRBD1. Source material: peripheral blood. The TCR was taken from a man older than 75 with acute or convalescent COVID-19. CDR3 sequence reads: CASSSSDRGGNEQFF. CDR3 nucleotide sequence: TGTGCCAGCAGCTCCTCGGACAGGGGAGGTAATGAGCAGTTCTTC.